This TCR beta chain was sequenced during a study of blood T cell repertoires in COVID-19. Methods used by the authors: Amplifying reference gene primers gave estimates of nucleated cell counts. Only in-frame clones appear in the TCRdb table, and some are missing; sequencing was by immunoSEQ multiplex PCR. For V, J and clone size, that table is used; D and trimming come from the DNA. Seen here are 150,000 to 200,000 clones, 86% observed once, and the top ten hold 0.99%. V dropped 4 bases and J dropped 3 bases, with 19 bases sitting between them. Germline V gene data show CDR1 as SGDLS and CDR2 as YYNGEE. The CDR3 covers 16 residues.

The sequencing sample was made of peripheral blood. The clonotype comes from a man aged 18 to 30 with acute or convalescent COVID-19. The rearrangement links TRBV9 to TRBJ2-5, with D perhaps matching TRBD1 (6 bases). The CDR3 sequence: CASSKPSGDWEETQYF. In DNA form, the CDR3 reads TGTGCCAGCAGCAAACCCTCAGGGGATTGGGAAGAGACCCAGTACTTC.